Sequencing of this TCR beta chain was carried out in a study of blood T cells in healthy people across ages (dated by TCRdb to the mid-2010s). Background on the whole study: In model experiments, roughly one uniquely barcoded TCR beta cDNA molecule per two T cells was captured by template switching. To track age-related changes in TCR beta repertoire diversity, the study relied on deep sequencing normalized with unique cDNA molecular identifiers. Donors were grouped into four age groups: young (average approximately 15 years), middle-aged (about 40), aged (62) and long-lived (around 80). To avoid experimental bias, donors of different ages were randomly spread across the sequencing lanes. Using the same blood draw, the study looked at two additional independent replicas of 1 million unique cDNA reads for two donors, one aged 18 to 29 and the other aged 80 or older. Broader findings and caveats from the paper: Estimates of total diversity based on one million sequenced T cells were regarded as lower bounds and as underestimates. Donor CMV infection status was unknown, potentially confounding age-related changes in expanded clonotypes. Observed TCR beta diversity per million T cells fell roughly linearly with age, and a significant reduction was already apparent by age roughly 40. The percentage of naive T cells measured by flow cytometry correlated strongly with observed TCR beta diversity. Compared with the aged group, the long-lived group had more naive CD4+ T cells, fewer expanded clones and increased TCR diversity, a pattern suggesting age selection. Conclusive comparison of naive and antigen-experienced compartments was prevented by the profiling of bulk unsorted PBMCs.

The CDR3 measures 16 amino acids from cysteine to phenylalanine. Just CDR3 DNA is preserved here, 48 bases in frame from base 1. From the germline V gene, CDR1 is SGHTA and CDR2 is FQGNSA. The roughly 39 donors, aged roughly 6 to 95 years, were systemically healthy Caucasian individuals from Russia. About 10 milliliters of peripheral blood were drawn from each donor into EDTA-treated Vacutainer tubes. Ficoll-Paque density-gradient centrifugation was used to isolate PBMCs, with at least 6.5 million per sample. Total RNA, at least 6 micrograms per sample, was extracted from PBMCs with Trizol reagent. Naive CD45RAhigh/CD27high T cell percentages were measured by flow cytometry on a PBMC aliquot from every donor. Receptors were amplified or captured by 5' RACE. Sequencing relied on an Illumina HiSeq 2500. A second 7 to 11 cycle PCR used a sample-barcoded 5' primer and a J-beta primer mix. A template-switch 5' adaptor carrying 12 random nucleotides introduced a unique molecular identifier onto each TCR beta cDNA molecule. Each sample yielded at least 2.5 million CDR3-containing paired-end reads. The Mint cDNA synthesis kit, primed by a TRBC-specific oligonucleotide, was used to synthesize first-strand cDNA from all RNA. Following uracil-DNA glycosylase treatment, all cDNA underwent a first 18-cycle PCR with the universal primers M1SS and BC2_uni_R. The published analysis was carried out like this. Normalization of each sample was performed by random selection of 1 million high-quality reads, each carrying a distinct molecular identifier. Instead of being binned into consensus sequences, reads with shared molecular identifiers were discarded. CDR3 identification, clonotype clustering and error correction used MiTCR with a Q25 quality threshold and the strictest error-elimination algorithm. A nonparametric unseen species model with Euler transformation was used to estimate lower-bound total TCR beta diversity. The public reads were reanalyzed by TCRdb: fastp trimming at Q25, MiXCR alignment, in-frame beta chains only. Here each entry gathers all rows of one CDR3 protein and keeps the most common genes and DNA. Clone size and V and J calls follow TCRdb, not the original study. The sample table records some 1.5 million distinct CDR3 sequences; 28% of these occur just once. The ten biggest clones cover 6.5% to 8.5% of the sample.

This clonotype was seen only once. No cognate antigen has been identified for it. One end of the junction varies from germline; a read error may be responsible. Recombination connected TRBV7-2 to TRBJ1-2; 7 bases in the middle match TRBD1. The sequenced sample was blood. The clonotype was recovered from a woman aged 25 to 39 in good health. The base sequence is TGTGCCAGCAGCCCCGGAGTCGGGCAGGGGGGCTATAGCTACACCTTC. Protein translation: CASSPGVGQGGYSYTF.